These T cell receptor beta chains were read from a single sample in a study of blood T cell repertoires in COVID-19. Using immunoSEQ multiplex PCR, the repertoire was profiled, and TCRdb retains in-frame clones only, with some absent. The sample contains about half a million clones, about 88% of which appear only once. Sequenced: PBMCs or T cells enriched from blood (not recorded which). Every receptor here comes from a woman aged 60-75 years who had recovered from COVID-19. Both conserved end residues are part of each CDR3. D genes are given only for firm matches. Size is stated for part of the rows, as once, few or many counts, or as a class when the clone is expanded.

V gene,D gene,J gene,clone size,CDR3 DNA,CDR3 protein
TRBV6-4,TRBD1,TRBJ2-7,.,TGTGCCAGCGGCCGGGACAGTACAAACGAGCAGTACTTC,CASGRDSTNEQYF
TRBV5-6,TRBD1,TRBJ1-4,.,TGTGCCAGCAGCTTACGGACAGGAAAACTGTTTTTT,CASSLRTGKLFF
TRBV19,TRBD1,TRBJ2-1,.,TGTGCCAGTAGTATAGACGTTGGGACAGGGAAGAATGAGCAGTTCTTC,CASSIDVGTGKNEQFF
TRBV12-3/TRBV12-4,.,TRBJ2-1,.,TGTGCCAGCAGTTTGGGTCGGGGGAATGAGCAGTTCTTC,CASSLGRGNEQFF
TRBV29-1,TRBD1,TRBJ2-5,.,TGCAGCGTTGAGAAAGGGAACAGGGGGGAGACCCAGTACTTC,CSVEKGNRGETQYF
TRBV5-3,.,TRBJ2-6,.,TGTGCCAGAAGCTTCTACAGGGAGATCTCTTCTGGGGCCAACGTCCTGACTTTC,CARSFYREISSGANVLTF
TRBV5-1,.,TRBJ2-5,.,TGCGCCAGCAGCCCGGTGGCAGGGGGGGAGACCCAGTACTTC,CASSPVAGGETQYF
TRBV19,TRBD2,TRBJ2-1,.,TGTGCCAGTAGTTCGTTCCCGGGACTAGAGAAAAACAATGAGCAGTTCTTC,CASSSFPGLEKNNEQFF
TRBV5-1,TRBD1,TRBJ1-2,.,TGCGCCAGCAGCCAGACAGGGGTACATGGCTACACCTTC,CASSQTGVHGYTF
TRBV5-1,.,TRBJ2-3,.,TGCGCCAGCAGCTTCCAAGCGATAAGTGGCACAGATACGCAGTATTTT,CASSFQAISGTDTQYF
TRBV27,TRBD1,TRBJ1-2,.,TGTGCCAGCAGTTCCCCCCGGACAGGGGGCGTGGGGGGCTACACCTTC,CASSSPRTGGVGGYTF
TRBV2,.,TRBJ1-2,.,TGTGCCAGCAGTGAAATGACAGGCTATGGCTACACCTTC,CASSEMTGYGYTF
TRBV19,.,TRBJ1-2,.,TGTGCCAGTAGTTCAGGGATGGATGGCTACACCTTC,CASSSGMDGYTF
TRBV10-3,.,TRBJ1-2,.,TGTGCCATCAGTGCCCAGGGGAACTATGGCTACACCTTC,CAISAQGNYGYTF
TRBV5-1,TRBD2,TRBJ2-1,.,TGCGCCAGCGGGGAGGGGAGGGGCTGGAGCTCCTACAATGAGCAGTTCTTC,CASGEGRGWSSYNEQFF
TRBV29-1,TRBD1,TRBJ1-2,.,TGCAGCGTTGCGCGGGACAGGAACTATGGCTACACCTTC,CSVARDRNYGYTF
TRBV6-5,.,TRBJ1-2,.,TGTGCCAGCTCGCCGGGGAACTATGGCTACACCTTC,CASSPGNYGYTF
TRBV10-3,TRBD1,TRBJ2-1,few,TGTGCCATCAGCCACACCGGGACAGGGCCCTACAATGAGCAGTTCTTC,CAISHTGTGPYNEQFF
TRBV13,TRBD1,TRBJ1-6,.,TGTGCCAGCAGCTCCCGACAGGGAGGCGGTTCACCCCTCCACTTT,CASSSRQGGGSPLHF
TRBV11-3,.,TRBJ1-5,.,TGTGCCAGCAGCTTAGTAGGGGATCAGCCCCAGCATTTT,CASSLVGDQPQHF
TRBV4-1,TRBD2,TRBJ2-1,.,TGCGCCAGCAGCCAAGTAGTCACAGCGGGGGCCGAGGGTGAGCAGTTCTTC,CASSQVVTAGAEGEQFF
TRBV7-9,TRBD2,TRBJ2-1,.,TGTGCGGGGGCACTAGCGGGGGGACCCTACAATGAGCAGTTCTTC,CAGALAGGPYNEQFF
TRBV7-8,TRBD2,TRBJ2-1,.,TGTGCCAGCAGCTTAGAATTAGCGGGGGGGCCCTTTGGTTATGAGCAGTTCTTC,CASSLELAGGPFGYEQFF
TRBV27,.,TRBJ2-2,.,TGTGCCAGCAGTTCGACACCTAACACCGGGGAGCTGTTTTTT,CASSSTPNTGELFF
TRBV28,.,TRBJ1-5,.,TGTGCCAGCACTAATCCAGTCCCAGGGCGTCAGCCCCAGCATTTT,CASTNPVPGRQPQHF
TRBV3-1/TRBV3-2,.,TRBJ1-1,few,TGTGCCAGCAGCCAACTAACTGAAGCTTTCTTT,CASSQLTEAFF
TRBV10-2,.,TRBJ1-4,.,TGCGCCAGCAGTGAGTCAGGACAACGGAGTGAAAAACTGTTTTTT,CASSESGQRSEKLFF
TRBV10-1,TRBD1,TRBJ2-6,few,TGCGCCAGCAGCCCGGGACAGATCTCTGGGGCCAACGTCCTGACTTTC,CASSPGQISGANVLTF
TRBV24-1,TRBD1,TRBJ1-5,.,TGTGCCACCAGTGATGCGACAGGGCTGTTTAATCAGCCCCAGCATTTT,CATSDATGLFNQPQHF
TRBV21-1,.,TRBJ1-2,few,TGTGCCAGCAGCAACCTAAAGTACTACACCTTC,CASSNLKYYTF
TRBV11-2,.,TRBJ1-3,.,TGTGCCAGCAGCTTAGTTAGCTCTGGAAACACCATATATTTT,CASSLVSSGNTIYF
TRBV2,.,TRBJ1-1,once,TGTGCCAGCAGAAAGGACTCCACGAACACTGAAGCTTTCTTT,CASRKDSTNTEAFF
TRBV6-5,TRBD1,TRBJ1-1,.,TGTGCCAGCAGTTACTCGGGGACAGGGGTCAACACTGAAGCTTTCTTT,CASSYSGTGVNTEAFF
TRBV9,.,TRBJ1-2,.,TGTGCCAGCAGCGGGCCCGACAGGTGGGGTACTAACTATGGCTACACCTTC,CASSGPDRWGTNYGYTF
TRBV11-2,.,TRBJ1-2,.,TGTGCCAGCAGCTTAGATCGGGGAGGCTACACCTTC,CASSLDRGGYTF
TRBV19,.,TRBJ1-2,few,TGTGCCAGTAGTATCAACGGTCCCTATGGCTACACCTTC,CASSINGPYGYTF
TRBV3-1/TRBV3-2,TRBD1,TRBJ2-2,.,TGTGCCAGCAGGACGGGGACAGCAAACACCGGGGAGCTGTTTTTT,CASRTGTANTGELFF
TRBV2,.,TRBJ1-3,.,TGTGCCAGCAGGGGCCTTGGAAACACCATATATTTT,CASRGLGNTIYF
TRBV5-1,.,TRBJ1-1,.,TGCGCCAGCAGCTTGGACCCCAGCGTCACTGAAGCTTTCTTT,CASSLDPSVTEAFF
TRBV4-1,TRBD2,TRBJ2-3,.,TGCGCCAGCAGCACACTAGCGGGGGCGAGGGATACGCAGTATTTT,CASSTLAGARDTQYF
TRBV3-1/TRBV3-2,TRBD1,TRBJ1-1,few,TGTGCCAGCAGCCTCCGGGACAGGGACACTGAAGCTTTCTTT,CASSLRDRDTEAFF
TRBV6-5,.,TRBJ2-1,.,TGTGCCAGCAGTTACAGGGGCTCCTACAATGAGCAGTTCTTC,CASSYRGSYNEQFF
TRBV10-3,.,TRBJ2-3,.,TGTGCCATCAGTGTAGGGCTCGCAGGGAGCACAGATACGCAGTATTTT,CAISVGLAGSTDTQYF
TRBV7-2,.,TRBJ1-2,.,TGTGCCAGCAGCTTAACCCCAGGGTTGGGTTATGGCTACACCTTC,CASSLTPGLGYGYTF
TRBV2,TRBD1,TRBJ2-7,once,TGTGCCAGCACTTCGACAGGGGGAATGTACGAGCAGTACTTC,CASTSTGGMYEQYF
TRBV30,.,TRBJ2-7,.,TGTGCCTGGAGCACGCCGACAGGCCGCGAGCAGTACTTC,CAWSTPTGREQYF
TRBV29-1,.,TRBJ1-4,.,TGCAGCGTTCTTGCAACTAATGAAAAACTGTTTTTT,CSVLATNEKLFF
TRBV10-1,.,TRBJ1-5,.,TGCGCCAGACCACCTTCGGGTACCCGCAATCAGCCCCAGCATTTT,CARPPSGTRNQPQHF
TRBV19,TRBD1,TRBJ2-4,once,TGTGCCAGTAGTATAGGCGCCAGGGGGTTAACCAAAAACATTCAGTACTTC,CASSIGARGLTKNIQYF
TRBV5-1,.,TRBJ1-6,.,TGCGCCAGCAGCTTGGAGATCGGGGCGGGATCACCCCTCCACTTT,CASSLEIGAGSPLHF
TRBV15,.,TRBJ1-3,.,TGTGCCACCAGCAGCCTGGTTAAGTTGAGCTCTGGAAACACCATATATTTT,CATSSLVKLSSGNTIYF
TRBV19,TRBD2,TRBJ2-1,.,TGTGCCAGTACCGGGCGGGCCCTCACTAGCGGGGGGCACAATGAGCAGTTCTTC,CASTGRALTSGGHNEQFF
TRBV9,TRBD1,TRBJ1-6,.,TGTGCCAGCAGGGGGACAGGGTGGAATTCACCCCTCCACTTT,CASRGTGWNSPLHF
TRBV19,TRBD1,TRBJ1-5,.,TGTGCCAGTAGTATCGGGACAGGGGGCGTTCAGCCCCAGCATTTT,CASSIGTGGVQPQHF
TRBV24-1,.,TRBJ1-1,.,TGTGCCACCAGTGACCATAGGGGACTGGACACTGAAGCTTTCTTT,CATSDHRGLDTEAFF